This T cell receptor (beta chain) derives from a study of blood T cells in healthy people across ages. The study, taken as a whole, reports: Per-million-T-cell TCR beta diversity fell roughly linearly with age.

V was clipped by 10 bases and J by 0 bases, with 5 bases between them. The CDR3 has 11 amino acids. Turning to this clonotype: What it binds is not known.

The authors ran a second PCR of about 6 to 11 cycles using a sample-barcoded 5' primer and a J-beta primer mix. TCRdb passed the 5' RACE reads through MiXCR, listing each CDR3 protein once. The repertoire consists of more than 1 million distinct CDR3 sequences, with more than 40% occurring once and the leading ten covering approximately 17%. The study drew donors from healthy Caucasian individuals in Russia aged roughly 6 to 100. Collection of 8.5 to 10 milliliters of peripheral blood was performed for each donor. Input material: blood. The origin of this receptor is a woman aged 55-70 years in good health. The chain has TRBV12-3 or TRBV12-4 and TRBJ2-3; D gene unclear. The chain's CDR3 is CAIDSTDTQYF. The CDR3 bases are TGTGCCATCGACAGCACAGATACGCAGTATTTT.